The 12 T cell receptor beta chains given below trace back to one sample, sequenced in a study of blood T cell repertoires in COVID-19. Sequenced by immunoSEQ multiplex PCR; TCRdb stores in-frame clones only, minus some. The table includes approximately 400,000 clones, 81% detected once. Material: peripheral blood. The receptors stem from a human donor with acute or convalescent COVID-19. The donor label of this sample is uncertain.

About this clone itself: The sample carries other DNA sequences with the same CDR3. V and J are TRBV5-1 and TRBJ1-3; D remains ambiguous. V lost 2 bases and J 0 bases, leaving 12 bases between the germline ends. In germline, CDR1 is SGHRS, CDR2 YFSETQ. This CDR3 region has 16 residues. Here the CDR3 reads CASSLERGGSGNTIYF. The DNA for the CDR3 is TGCGCCAGCAGCTTAGAGCGGGGAGGCTCTGGAAACACCATATATTTT.

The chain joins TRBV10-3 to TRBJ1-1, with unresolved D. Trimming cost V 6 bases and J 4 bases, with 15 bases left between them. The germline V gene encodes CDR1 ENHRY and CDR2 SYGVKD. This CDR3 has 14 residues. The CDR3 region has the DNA TGTGCCATCAGCAAGAGGGAATTGGGCACTGAAGCTTTCTTT. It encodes CAISKRELGTEAFF.

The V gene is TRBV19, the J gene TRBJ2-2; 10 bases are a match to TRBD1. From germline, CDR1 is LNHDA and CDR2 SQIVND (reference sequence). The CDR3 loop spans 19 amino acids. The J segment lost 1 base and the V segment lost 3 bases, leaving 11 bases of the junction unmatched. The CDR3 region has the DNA TGTGCCAGTAGTATCAATGGCTGGGGGACAGGGGTGAACACCGGGGAGCTGTTTTTT. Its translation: CASSINGWGTGVNTGELFF.

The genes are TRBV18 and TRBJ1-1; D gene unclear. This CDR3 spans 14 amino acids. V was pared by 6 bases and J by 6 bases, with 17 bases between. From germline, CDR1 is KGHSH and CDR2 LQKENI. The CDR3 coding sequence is TGTGCCAGCTCGCCCTCCAGGTCCATGGCTGAAGCTTTCTTT. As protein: CASSPSRSMAEAFF.

The CDR3 is CASSQDYRAYGYTF. Here the CDR3 DNA reads TGTGCCAGCAGCCAAGATTACAGGGCCTATGGCTACACCTTC. The V gene is TRBV4-2, the J gene TRBJ1-2, with D maybe TRBD1 (6 bases). The CDR3 has 14 residues. V shed 0 bases and J shed 4 bases, with 9 bases lying between them. The germline CDR1 and CDR2 sequences are LGHNA and YNFKEQ.

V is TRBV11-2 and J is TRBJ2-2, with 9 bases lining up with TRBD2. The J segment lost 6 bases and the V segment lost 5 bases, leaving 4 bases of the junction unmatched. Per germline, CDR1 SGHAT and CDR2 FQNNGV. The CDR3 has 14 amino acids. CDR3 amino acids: CASSPGLASGELFF. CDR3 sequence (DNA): TGTGCCAGCAGCCCAGGACTAGCGTCCGGGGAGCTGTTTTTT. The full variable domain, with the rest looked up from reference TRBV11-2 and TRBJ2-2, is EAGVAQSPRYKIIEKRQSVAFWCNPISGHATLYWYQQILGQGPKLLIQFQNNGVVDDSQLPKDRFSAERLKGVDSTLKIQPAKLEDSAVYLCASSPGLASGELFFGEGSRLTVL.

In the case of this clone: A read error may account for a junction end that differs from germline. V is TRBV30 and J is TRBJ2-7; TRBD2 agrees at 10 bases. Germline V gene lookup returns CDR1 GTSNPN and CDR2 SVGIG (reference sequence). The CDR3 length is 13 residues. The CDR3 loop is CAWAREAGGLVRF. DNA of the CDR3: TGTGCCTGGGCCCGGGAAGCGGGAGGGCTCGTCCGCTTC.

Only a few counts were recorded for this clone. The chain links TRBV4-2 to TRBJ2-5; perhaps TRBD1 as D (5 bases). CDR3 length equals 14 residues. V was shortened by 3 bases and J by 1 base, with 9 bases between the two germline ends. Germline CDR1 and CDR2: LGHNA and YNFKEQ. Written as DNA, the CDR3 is TGTGCCAGCAGCCACCAGGGATCCCAAGAGACCCAGTACTTC. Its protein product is CASSHQGSQETQYF.

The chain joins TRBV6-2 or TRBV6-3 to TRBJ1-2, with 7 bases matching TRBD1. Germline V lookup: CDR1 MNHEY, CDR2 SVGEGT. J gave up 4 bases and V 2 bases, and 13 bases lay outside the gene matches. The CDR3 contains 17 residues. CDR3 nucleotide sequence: TGTGCCAGCAGTTACCCTGAACGGGACAGCCGGTTCTATGGCTACACCTTC. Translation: CASSYPERDSRFYGYTF.

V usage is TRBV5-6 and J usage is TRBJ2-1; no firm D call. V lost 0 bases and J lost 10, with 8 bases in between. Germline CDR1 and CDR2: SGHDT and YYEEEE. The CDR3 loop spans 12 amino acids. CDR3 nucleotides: TGTGCCAGCAGCTTGGACCATAGCGAGCAGTTCTTC. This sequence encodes CASSLDHSEQFF.

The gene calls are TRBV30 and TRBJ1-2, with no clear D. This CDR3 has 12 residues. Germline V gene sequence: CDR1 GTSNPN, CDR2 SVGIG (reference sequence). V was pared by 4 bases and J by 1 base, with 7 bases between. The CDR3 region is CAWTGLNYGYTF. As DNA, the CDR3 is TGTGCCTGGACAGGTCTTAACTATGGCTACACCTTC.

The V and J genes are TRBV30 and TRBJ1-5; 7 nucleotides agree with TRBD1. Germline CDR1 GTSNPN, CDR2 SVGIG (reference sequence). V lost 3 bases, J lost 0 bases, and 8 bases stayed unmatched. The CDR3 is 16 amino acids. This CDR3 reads CAWSPGQAYSNQPQHF. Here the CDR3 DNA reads TGTGCCTGGAGCCCAGGACAGGCTTATAGCAATCAGCCCCAGCATTTT.